Here is one TCR beta chain with its context. Its specificity is unknown. This specimen belongs to a study of brain T cells in children with intractable seizures. TCRdb's table, derived via immunoSEQ multiplex PCR, lists solely in-frame clones and lacks some. The profile shows 340,000 or so clones, about 94% of them singletons. Study-wide findings and caveats: Patients' HCMV serostatus was unknown; virus specificity rests on CDR3 similarity alone.

Time point denoted: blood from clinic visit 5 months post-surgery; TSC patient then seizure free. Surgery cases with the highest brain T cell transcript signatures were chosen for sequencing. Germline CDR1 MNHEY, CDR2 SVGAGI. Trimming removed 4 bases from V and 3 bases from J; junction bases left unmatched: 5. The CDR3 has 15 residues. The sample in question was peripheral blood, obtained less than 6 months after surgery. The rearrangement joins TRBV6-5 to TRBJ1-3; 8 nucleotides agree with TRBD1. This sequence originates from a boy under two years old with tuberous sclerosis and intractable seizures. The CDR3 reads CASSSDRGGGNTIYF. The CDR3 DNA reads as TGTGCCAGCAGTTCCGACAGGGGAGGTGGAAACACCATATATTTT.